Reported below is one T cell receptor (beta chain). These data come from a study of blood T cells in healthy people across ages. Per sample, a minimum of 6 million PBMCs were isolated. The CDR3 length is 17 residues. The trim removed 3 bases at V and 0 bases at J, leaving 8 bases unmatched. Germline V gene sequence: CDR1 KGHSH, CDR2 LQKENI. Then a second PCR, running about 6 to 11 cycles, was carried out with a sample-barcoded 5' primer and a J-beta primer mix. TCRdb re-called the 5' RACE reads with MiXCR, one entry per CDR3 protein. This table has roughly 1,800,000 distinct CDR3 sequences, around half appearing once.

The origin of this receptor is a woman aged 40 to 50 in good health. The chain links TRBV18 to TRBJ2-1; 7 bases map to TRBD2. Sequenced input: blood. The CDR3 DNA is TGTGCCAGCTCACCTCCCGTCCGCGGGGGCTCCTACAATGAGCAGTTCTTC. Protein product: CASSPPVRGGSYNEQFF.